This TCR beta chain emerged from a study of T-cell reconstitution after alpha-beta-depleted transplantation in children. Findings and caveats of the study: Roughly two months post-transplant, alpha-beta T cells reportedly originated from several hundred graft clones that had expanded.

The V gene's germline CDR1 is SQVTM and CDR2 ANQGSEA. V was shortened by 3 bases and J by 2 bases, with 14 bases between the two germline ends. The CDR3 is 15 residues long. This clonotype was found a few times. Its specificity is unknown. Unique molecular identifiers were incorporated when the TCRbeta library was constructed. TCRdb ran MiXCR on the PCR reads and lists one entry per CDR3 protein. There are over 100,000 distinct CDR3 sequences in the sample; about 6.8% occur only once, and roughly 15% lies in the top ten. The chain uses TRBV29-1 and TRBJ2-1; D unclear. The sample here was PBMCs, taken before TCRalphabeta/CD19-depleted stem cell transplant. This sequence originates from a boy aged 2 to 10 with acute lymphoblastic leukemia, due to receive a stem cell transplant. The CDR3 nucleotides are TGCAGCGTTGACGATAAAATGGGCCCCTACAATGAGCAGTTCTTC. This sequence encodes CSVDDKMGPYNEQFF.